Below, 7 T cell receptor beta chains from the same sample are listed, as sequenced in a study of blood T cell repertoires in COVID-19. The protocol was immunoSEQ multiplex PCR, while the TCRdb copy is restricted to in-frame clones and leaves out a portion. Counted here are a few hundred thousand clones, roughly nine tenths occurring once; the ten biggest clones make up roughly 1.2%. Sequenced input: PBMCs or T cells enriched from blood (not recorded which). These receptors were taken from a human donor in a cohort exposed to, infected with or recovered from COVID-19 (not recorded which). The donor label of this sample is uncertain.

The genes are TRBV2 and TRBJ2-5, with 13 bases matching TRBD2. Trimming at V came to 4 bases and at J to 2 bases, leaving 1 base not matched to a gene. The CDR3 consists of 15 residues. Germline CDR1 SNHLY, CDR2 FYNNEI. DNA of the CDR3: TGTGCCAGCAGTGGGGGACTAGCGGGGCAAGAGACCCAGTACTTC. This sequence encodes CASSGGLAGQETQYF.

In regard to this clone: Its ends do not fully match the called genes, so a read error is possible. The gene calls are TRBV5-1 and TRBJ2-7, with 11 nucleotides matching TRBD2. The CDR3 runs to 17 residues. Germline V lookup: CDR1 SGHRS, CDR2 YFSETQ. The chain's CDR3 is CASTSTSLTGTSGKRDF. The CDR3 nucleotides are TGCGCCAGCACATCGACGAGTCTGACCGGGACTAGCGGCAAGAGAGACTTC. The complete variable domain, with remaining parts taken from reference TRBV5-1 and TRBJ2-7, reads KAGVTQTPRYLIKTRGQQVTLSCSPISGHRSVSWYQQTPGQGLQFLFEYFSETQRNKGNFPGRFSGRQFSNSRSEMNVSTLELGDSALYLCASTSTSLTGTSGKRDFGPGTRLTVT.

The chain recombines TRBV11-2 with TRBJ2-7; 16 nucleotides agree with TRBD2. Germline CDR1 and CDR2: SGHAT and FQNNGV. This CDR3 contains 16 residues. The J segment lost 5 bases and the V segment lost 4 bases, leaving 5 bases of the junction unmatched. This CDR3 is CASSSGLAGGFDEQYF. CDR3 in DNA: TGTGCCAGCAGCTCGGGACTAGCGGGGGGGTTCGACGAGCAGTACTTC.

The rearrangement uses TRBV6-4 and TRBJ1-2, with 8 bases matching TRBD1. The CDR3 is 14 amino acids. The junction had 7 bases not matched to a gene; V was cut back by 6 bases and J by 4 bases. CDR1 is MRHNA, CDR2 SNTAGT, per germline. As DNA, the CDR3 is TGTGCCAGCAGCCCGGGACAGGCCACCTATGGCTACACCTTC. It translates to CASSPGQATYGYTF.

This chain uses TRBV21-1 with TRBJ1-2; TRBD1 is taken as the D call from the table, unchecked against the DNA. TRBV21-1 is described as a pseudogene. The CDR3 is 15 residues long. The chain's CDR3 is CASTVTGKKGYGYTF. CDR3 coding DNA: TGTGCCAGCACCGTTACAGGGAAAAAGGGCTATGGCTACACCTTC.

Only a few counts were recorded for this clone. CDR3 DNA: TGTGCCAGCAGTCCGGGACAGGGTAACACCGGGGAGCTGTTTTTT. Translating gives CASSPGQGNTGELFF. This chain joins TRBV6-5 and TRBJ2-2; 9 bases map to TRBD1. Germline CDR1 is MNHEY and CDR2 is SVGAGI. There are 15 residues in the CDR3. The J segment lost 2 bases and the V segment lost 5 bases, leaving 3 bases of the junction unmatched.

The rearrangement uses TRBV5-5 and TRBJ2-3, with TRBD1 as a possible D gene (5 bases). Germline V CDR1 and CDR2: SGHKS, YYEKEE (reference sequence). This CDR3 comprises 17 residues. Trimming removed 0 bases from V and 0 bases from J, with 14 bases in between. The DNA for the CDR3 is TGTGCCAGCAGCTTGGGGGTGACAGTCTCTAGCACAGATACGCAGTATTTT. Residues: CASSLGVTVSSTDTQYF. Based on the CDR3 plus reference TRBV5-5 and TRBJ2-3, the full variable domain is DAGVTQSPTHLIKTRGQQVTLRCSPISGHKSVSWYQQVLGQGPQFIFQYYEKEERGRGNFPDRFSARQFPNYSSELNVNALLLGDSALYLCASSLGVTVSSTDTQYFGPGTRLTVL.